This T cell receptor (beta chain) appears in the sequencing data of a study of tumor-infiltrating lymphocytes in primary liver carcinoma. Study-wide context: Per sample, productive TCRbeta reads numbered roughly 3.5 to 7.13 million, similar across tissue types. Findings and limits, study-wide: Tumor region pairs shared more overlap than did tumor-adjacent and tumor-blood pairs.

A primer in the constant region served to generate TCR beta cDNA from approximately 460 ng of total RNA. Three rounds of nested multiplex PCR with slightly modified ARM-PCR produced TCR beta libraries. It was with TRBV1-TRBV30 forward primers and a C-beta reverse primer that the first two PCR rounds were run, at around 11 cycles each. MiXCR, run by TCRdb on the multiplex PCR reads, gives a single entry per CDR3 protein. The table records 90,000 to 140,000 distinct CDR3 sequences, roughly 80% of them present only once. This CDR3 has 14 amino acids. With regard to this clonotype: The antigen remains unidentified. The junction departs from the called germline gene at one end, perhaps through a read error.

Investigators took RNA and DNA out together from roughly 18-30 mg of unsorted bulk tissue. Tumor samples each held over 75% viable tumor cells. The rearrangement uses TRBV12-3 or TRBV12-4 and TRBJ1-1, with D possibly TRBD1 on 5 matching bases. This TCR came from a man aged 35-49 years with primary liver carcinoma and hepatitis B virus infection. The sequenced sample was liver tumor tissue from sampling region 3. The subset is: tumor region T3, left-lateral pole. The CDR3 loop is CASSSADSNTETFF. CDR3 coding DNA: TGTGCCAGCAGCTCGGCAGACAGTAACACTGAAACTTTCTTT.